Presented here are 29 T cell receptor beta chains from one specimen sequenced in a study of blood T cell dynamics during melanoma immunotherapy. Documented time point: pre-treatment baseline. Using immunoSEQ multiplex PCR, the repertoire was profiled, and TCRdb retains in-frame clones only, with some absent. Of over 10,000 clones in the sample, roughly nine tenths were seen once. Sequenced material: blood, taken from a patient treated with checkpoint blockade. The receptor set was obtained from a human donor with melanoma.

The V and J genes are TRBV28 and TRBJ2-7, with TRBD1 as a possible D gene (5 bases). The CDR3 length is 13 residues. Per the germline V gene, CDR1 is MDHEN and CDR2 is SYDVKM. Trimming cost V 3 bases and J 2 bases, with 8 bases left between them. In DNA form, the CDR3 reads TGTGCCAGCAGTTTGCAGGGAACCTACGAGCAGTACTTC. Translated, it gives CASSLQGTYEQYF.

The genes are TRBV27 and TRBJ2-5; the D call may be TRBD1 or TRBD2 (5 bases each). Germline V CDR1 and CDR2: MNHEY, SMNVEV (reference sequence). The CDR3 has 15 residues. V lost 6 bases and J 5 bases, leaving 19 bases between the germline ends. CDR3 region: CASRPLGTVTETQYF. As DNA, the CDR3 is TGTGCCAGCAGACCCTTAGGGACGGTAACGGAGACCCAGTACTTC.

CDR3 amino acids: CASSRLDRAYEQYF. The CDR3 region has the DNA TGTGCCAGTAGTAGACTGGACAGGGCCTACGAGCAGTACTTC. This sequence joins TRBV19 and TRBJ2-7; TRBD1 matches 8 bases. CDR3 length: 14 amino acids. Germline-derived CDR1 and CDR2 are LNHDA and SQIVND (reference sequence). After removal of 4 bases from V and 2 bases from J, the junction contained 4 bases not matched to a gene.

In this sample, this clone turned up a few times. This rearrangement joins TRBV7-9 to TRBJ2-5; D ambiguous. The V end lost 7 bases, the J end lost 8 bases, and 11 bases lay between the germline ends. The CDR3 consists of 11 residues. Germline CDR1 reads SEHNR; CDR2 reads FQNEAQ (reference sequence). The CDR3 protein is CASNGPGTQYF. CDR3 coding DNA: TGTGCCAGCAATGGGCCAGGAACCCAGTACTTC.

CDR3 bases: TGTGCCAGCAGAAGACAGGGGGCCAACACTGAAGCTTTCTTT. Translating it yields CASRRQGANTEAFF. V and J are TRBV27 and TRBJ1-1, with 10 nucleotides matching TRBD1. Germline CDR1 and CDR2: MNHEY and SMNVEV (reference sequence). V shed 6 bases and J 2 bases; nucleotides not matched to a gene: 3. There are 14 residues in the CDR3.

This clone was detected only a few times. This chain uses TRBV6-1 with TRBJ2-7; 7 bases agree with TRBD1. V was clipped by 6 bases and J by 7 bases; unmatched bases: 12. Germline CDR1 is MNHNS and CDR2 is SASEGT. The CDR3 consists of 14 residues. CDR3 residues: CASRPEQGYSEQYF. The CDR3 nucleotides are TGTGCCAGCAGACCTGAACAGGGGTATTCGGAGCAGTACTTC.

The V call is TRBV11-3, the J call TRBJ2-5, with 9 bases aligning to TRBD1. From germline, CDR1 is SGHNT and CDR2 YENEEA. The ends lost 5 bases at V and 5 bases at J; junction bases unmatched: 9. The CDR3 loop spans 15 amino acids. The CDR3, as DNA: TGTGCCAGCAGCGCCTGGACAGGGGAGGGGGAGACCCAGTACTTC. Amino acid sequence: CASSAWTGEGETQYF.

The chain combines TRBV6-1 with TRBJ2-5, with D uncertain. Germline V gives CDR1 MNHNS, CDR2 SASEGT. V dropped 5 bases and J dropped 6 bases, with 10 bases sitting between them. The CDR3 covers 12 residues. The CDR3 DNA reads TGTGCCAGCAGTACGGACGCGAAGACCCAGTACTTC. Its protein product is CASSTDAKTQYF.

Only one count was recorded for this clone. The CDR3: CASSLSTSTFYEQYF. In DNA form, the CDR3 reads TGTGCCAGCAGTTTATCGACGAGTACGTTCTACGAGCAGTACTTC. The chain joins TRBV27 to TRBJ2-5; no reliable D call. Judging by the DNA end, TRBJ2-7 fits better; the J call may be wrong. The CDR3 spans 15 residues. The germline V gene has CDR1 MNHEY and CDR2 SMNVEV (reference sequence).

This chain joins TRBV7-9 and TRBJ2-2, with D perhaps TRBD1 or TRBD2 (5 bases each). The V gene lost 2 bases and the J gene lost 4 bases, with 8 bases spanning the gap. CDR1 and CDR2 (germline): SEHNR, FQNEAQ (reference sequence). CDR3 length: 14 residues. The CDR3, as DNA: TGTGCCAGCAGCTTATCAGGGACCACCGGGGAGCTGTTTTTT. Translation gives CASSLSGTTGELFF. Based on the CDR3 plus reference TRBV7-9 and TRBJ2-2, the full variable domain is DTGVSQNPRHKITKRGQNVTFRCDPISEHNRLYWYRQTLGQGPEFLTYFQNEAQLEKSRLLSDRFSAERPKGSFSTLEIQRTEQGDSAMYLCASSLSGTTGELFFGEGSRLTVL.

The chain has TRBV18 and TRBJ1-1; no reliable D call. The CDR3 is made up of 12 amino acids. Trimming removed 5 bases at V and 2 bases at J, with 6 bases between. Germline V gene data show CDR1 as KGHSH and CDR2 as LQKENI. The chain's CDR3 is CASSAFNTEAFF. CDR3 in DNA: TGTGCCAGCTCAGCCTTTAACACTGAAGCTTTCTTT. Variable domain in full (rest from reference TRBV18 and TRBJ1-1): NAGVMQNPRHLVRRRGQEARLRCSPMKGHSHVYWYRQLPEEGLKFMVYLQKENIIDESGMPKERFSAEFPKEGPSILRIQQVVRGDSAAYFCASSAFNTEAFFGQGTRLTVV.

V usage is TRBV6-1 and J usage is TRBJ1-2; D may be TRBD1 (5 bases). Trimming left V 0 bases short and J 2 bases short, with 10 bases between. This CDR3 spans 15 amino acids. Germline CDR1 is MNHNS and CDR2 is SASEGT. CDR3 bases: TGTGCCAGCAGTGAAGCGTCAGGGACCAACTATGGCTACACCTTC. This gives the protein CASSEASGTNYGYTF.

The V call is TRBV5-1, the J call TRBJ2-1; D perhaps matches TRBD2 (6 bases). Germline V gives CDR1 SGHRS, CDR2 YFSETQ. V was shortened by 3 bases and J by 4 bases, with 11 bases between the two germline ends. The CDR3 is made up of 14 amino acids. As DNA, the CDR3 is TGCGCCAGCAGCTCGGGGGATTCTTACAATGAGCAGTTCTTC. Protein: CASSSGDSYNEQFF.

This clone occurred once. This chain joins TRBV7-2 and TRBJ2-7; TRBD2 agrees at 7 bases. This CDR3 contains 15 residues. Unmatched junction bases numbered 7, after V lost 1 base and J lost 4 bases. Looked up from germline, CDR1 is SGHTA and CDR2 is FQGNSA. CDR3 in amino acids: CASSLGGGTTYEQYF. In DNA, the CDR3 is TGTGCCAGCAGCTTAGGGGGGGGGACTACTTACGAGCAGTACTTC.

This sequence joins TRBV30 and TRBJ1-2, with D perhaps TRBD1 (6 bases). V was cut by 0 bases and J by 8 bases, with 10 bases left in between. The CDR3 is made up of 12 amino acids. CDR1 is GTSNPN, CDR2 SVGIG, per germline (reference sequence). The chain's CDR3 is CAWSVGQGGYTF. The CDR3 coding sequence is TGTGCCTGGAGTGTCGGCCAGGGGGGCTACACCTTC. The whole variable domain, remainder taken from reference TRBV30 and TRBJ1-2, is SQTIHQWPATLVQPVGSPLSLECTVEGTSNPNLYWYRQAAGRGLQLLFYSVGIGQISSEVPQNLSASRPQDRQFILSSKKLLLSDSGFYLCAWSVGQGGYTFGSGTRLTVV.

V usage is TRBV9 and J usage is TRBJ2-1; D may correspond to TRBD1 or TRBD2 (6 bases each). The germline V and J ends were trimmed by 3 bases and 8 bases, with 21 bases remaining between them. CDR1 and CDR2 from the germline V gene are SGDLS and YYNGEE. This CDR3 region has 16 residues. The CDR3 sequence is CASSGGAPRMGDEQFF. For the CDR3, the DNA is TGTGCCAGCAGCGGGGGGGCTCCTAGAATGGGCGATGAGCAGTTCTTC. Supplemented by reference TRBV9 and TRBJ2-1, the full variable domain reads DSGVTQTPKHLITATGQRVTLRCSPRSGDLSVYWYQQSLDQGLQFLIQYYNGEERAKGNILERFSAQQFPDLHSELNLSSLELGDSALYFCASSGGAPRMGDEQFFGPGTRLTVL.

DNA of the CDR3: TGTGCCTCCAGACAGGGGACTTCCTACGAGCAGTACTTC. Amino acid sequence: CASRQGTSYEQYF. J is TRBJ2-7 and V is TRBV6-6; 8 bases align to TRBD1. V lost 11 bases to trimming and J lost 1 base; unmatched junction nucleotides: 7. This CDR3 region has 13 residues. The germline V gene has CDR1 MNHNY and CDR2 SVGAGI (reference sequence).

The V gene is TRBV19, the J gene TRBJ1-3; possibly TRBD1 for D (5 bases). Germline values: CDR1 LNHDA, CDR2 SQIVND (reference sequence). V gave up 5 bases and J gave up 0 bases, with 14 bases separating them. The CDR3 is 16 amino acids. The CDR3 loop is CASSLGLRSSGNTIYF. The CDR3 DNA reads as TGTGCCAGTAGTCTGGGACTGAGGAGCTCTGGAAACACCATATATTTT.

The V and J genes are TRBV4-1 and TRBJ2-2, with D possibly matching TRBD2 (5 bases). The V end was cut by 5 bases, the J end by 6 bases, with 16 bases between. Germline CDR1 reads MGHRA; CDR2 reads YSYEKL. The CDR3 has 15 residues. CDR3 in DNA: TGCGCCAGCAGCGCCACAAGTGGAGGCTCCGGGGAGCTGTTTTTT. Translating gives CASSATSGGSGELFF.

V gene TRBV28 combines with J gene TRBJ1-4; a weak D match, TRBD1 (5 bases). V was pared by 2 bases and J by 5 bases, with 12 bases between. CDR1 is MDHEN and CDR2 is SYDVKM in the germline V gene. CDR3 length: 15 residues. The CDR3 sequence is CASSLKGRDNEKLFF. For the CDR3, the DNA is TGTGCCAGCAGTTTAAAGGGACGGGACAATGAAAAACTGTTTTTT.

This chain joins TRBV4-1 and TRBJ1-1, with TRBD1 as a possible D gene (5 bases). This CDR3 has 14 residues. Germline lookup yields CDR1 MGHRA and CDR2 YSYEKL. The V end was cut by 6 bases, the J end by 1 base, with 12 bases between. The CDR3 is CASRFGQRNTEAFF. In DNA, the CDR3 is TGCGCCAGCAGATTTGGACAAAGGAACACTGAAGCTTTCTTT.

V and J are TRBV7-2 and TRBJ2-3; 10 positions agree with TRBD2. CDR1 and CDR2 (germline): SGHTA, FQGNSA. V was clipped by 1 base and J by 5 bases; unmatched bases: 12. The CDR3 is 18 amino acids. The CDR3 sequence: CASSLGVQASGRGDTQYF. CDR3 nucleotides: TGTGCCAGCAGCTTAGGGGTTCAGGCTAGCGGGAGAGGAGATACGCAGTATTTT.

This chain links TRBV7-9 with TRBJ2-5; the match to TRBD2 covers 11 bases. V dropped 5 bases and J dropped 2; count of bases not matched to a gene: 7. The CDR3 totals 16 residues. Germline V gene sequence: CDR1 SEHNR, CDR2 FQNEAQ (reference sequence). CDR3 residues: CASSERLAGRQETQYF. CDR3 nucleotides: TGTGCCAGCAGCGAAAGACTAGCGGGACGGCAAGAGACCCAGTACTTC.

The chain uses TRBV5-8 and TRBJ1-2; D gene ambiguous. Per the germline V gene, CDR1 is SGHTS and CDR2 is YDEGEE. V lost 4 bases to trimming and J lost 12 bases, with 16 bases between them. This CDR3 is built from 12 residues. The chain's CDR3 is CASSPGPTVNTF. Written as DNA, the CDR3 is TGTGCCAGCAGCCCTGGCCCAACGGTCAACACCTTC.

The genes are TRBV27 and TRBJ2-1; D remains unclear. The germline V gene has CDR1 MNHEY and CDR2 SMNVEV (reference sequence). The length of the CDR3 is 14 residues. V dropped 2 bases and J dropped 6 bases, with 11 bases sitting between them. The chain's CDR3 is CASSLMGTGNEQFF. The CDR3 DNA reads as TGTGCCAGCAGTTTAATGGGAACCGGCAATGAGCAGTTCTTC.

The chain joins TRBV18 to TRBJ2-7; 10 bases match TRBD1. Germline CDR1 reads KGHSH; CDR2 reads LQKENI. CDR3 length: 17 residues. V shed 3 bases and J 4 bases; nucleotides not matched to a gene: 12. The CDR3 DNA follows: TGTGCCAGCTCACCTCCCGCGGGACAGGGGACCTCATACGAGCAGTACTTC. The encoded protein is CASSPPAGQGTSYEQYF.

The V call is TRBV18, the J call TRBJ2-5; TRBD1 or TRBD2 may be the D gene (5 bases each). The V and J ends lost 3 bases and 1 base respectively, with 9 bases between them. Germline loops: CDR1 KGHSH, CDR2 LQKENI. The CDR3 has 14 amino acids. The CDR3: CASSPFGTQETQYF. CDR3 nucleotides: TGTGCCAGCTCACCGTTTGGGACCCAAGAGACCCAGTACTTC. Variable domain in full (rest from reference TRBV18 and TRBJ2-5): NAGVMQNPRHLVRRRGQEARLRCSPMKGHSHVYWYRQLPEEGLKFMVYLQKENIIDESGMPKERFSAEFPKEGPSILRIQQVVRGDSAAYFCASSPFGTQETQYFGPGTRLLVL.

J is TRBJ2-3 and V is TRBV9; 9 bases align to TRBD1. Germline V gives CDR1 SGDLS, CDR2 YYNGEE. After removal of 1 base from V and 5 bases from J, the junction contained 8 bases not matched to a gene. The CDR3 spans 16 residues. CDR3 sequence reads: CASSVIRTGARDTQYF. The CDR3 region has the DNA TGTGCCAGCAGCGTAATCAGGACAGGGGCAAGAGATACGCAGTATTTT.

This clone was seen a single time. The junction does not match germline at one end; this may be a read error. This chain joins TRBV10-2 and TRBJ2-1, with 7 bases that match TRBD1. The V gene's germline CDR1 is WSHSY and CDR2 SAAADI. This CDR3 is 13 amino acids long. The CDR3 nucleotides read TGCGCCAGCAGTGAGAGGGCACAGGGGCCCGTCCTCTTC. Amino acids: CASSERAQGPVLF.